One sample yielded the 25 T cell receptor beta chains listed below, sequenced in a study of cytomegalovirus exposure and HLA in healthy donors. 13 Jbeta primers and 60 Vbeta primers were used for the PCR. The protocol was immunoSEQ multiplex PCR, while the TCRdb copy is restricted to in-frame clones and leaves out a portion. This table holds 180,000 or so clones, 77% found once. The sequenced material came from PBMCs. The receptors were sampled from a man aged 18 to 29 in good health and CMV-seronegative.

This clone was recorded once. The J gene is TRBJ1-1, the V gene TRBV27; 7 bases map to TRBD1. V lost 6 bases to trimming and J lost 3 bases; unmatched junction nucleotides: 13. CDR1 is MNHEY and CDR2 is SMNVEV in the germline V gene (reference sequence). The CDR3 length is 16 residues. CDR3 sequence reads: CASRTTGTGLDTEAFF. CDR3 bases: TGTGCCAGCAGAACGACAGGGACTGGGTTGGACACTGAAGCTTTCTTT.

The CDR3 nucleotides read TGTGCCAGCATAACGGGGGGCGGCGAGCAGTACTTC. Translated, it gives CASITGGGEQYF. The chain uses TRBV7-9 and TRBJ2-7; possible D gene TRBD2, 7 bases. Germline V gene data show CDR1 as SEHNR and CDR2 as FQNEAQ (reference sequence). V was shortened by 7 bases and J by 6 bases, with 13 bases between the two germline ends. The CDR3 runs 12 residues. Combining the CDR3 with reference TRBV7-9 and TRBJ2-7 gives the whole variable domain DTGVSQNPRHKITKRGQNVTFRCDPISEHNRLYWYRQTLGQGPEFLTYFQNEAQLEKSRLLSDRFSAERPKGSFSTLEIQRTEQGDSAMYLCASITGGGEQYFGPGTRLTVT.

V usage is TRBV7-3 and J usage is TRBJ2-1, with D possibly matching TRBD1 (5 bases). Germline lookup yields CDR1 SGHTA and CDR2 FQGTGA. The CDR3 consists of 15 residues. The germline V and J ends were trimmed by 1 base and 6 bases, with 13 bases remaining between them. CDR3 sequence: CASSLKGPGGNEQFF. CDR3 nucleotide sequence: TGTGCCAGCAGCTTAAAGGGGCCGGGCGGCAATGAGCAGTTCTTC.

This rearrangement joins TRBV6-1 to TRBJ2-7; perhaps TRBD1 as D (8 bases). Trimming removed 3 bases from V and 4 bases from J, with 19 bases in between. The CDR3 consists of 16 residues. CDR1 and CDR2 (germline): MNHNS, SASEGT. CDR3 sequence: CASSDRGGQELYEQYF. The CDR3 region has the DNA TGTGCCAGCAGTGATAGGGGGGGACAGGAACTTTACGAGCAGTACTTC.

This clone was seen only once. The CDR3 nucleotides read TGTGCCAGTAGTAAGGGACAGAACACTGAAGCTTTCTTT. Translated, it gives CASSKGQNTEAFF. The chain recombines TRBV19 with TRBJ1-1, with a tentative D call TRBD1 (6 bases). This CDR3 has 13 amino acids. Germline V CDR1 and CDR2: LNHDA, SQIVND (reference sequence). Trimming removed 4 bases at V and 1 base at J, with 7 bases between.

The sample holds a few counts of this clone. The chain has TRBV28 and TRBJ2-7, with 7 bases matching TRBD1. Germline lookup yields CDR1 MDHEN and CDR2 SYDVKM. V gave up 2 bases and J gave up 0 bases; unmatched junction bases: 13. The CDR3 is 18 amino acids. The DNA of the CDR3 is TGTGCCAGCAGTTTAGGGGACAGATTACCAAAGCGCTCCTACGAGCAGTACTTC. Its protein is CASSLGDRLPKRSYEQYF.

Worth noting for this clone: No DNA is shown, since the ends of the CDR3 on it are uncertain; the CDR3 is the one TCRdb lists. J is TRBJ2-7 and V is TRBV21-1; the D call TRBD1 from the table was never checked on the DNA. TRBV21-1 is flagged as a pseudogene. Inclusive of both ends, the CDR3 amounts to 12 amino acids. CDR3 residues: CASVGQGNEQYF.

The chain links TRBV19 to TRBJ2-1, with D unresolved. CDR1 and CDR2 (germline): LNHDA, SQIVND (reference sequence). Trimming removed 3 bases from V and 4 bases from J, with 7 bases in between. The CDR3 runs to 13 residues. The CDR3 DNA reads as TGTGCCAGTAGTATTAGCTATTACAATGAGCAGTTCTTC. Protein product: CASSISYYNEQFF.

V and J are TRBV7-9 and TRBJ1-1; D is unresolved. In germline, CDR1 is SEHNR, CDR2 FQNEAQ (reference sequence). Between the trimmed V and J ends, which lost 10 bases and 5 bases, there was a span of 17 bases. The CDR3 runs to 13 residues. CDR3 protein: CATSGGMETEAFF. CDR3 nucleotide sequence: TGTGCCACCTCTGGTGGCATGGAGACTGAAGCTTTCTTT. The entire variable domain, with the rest obtained from reference TRBV7-9 and TRBJ1-1, is as follows: DTGVSQNPRHKITKRGQNVTFRCDPISEHNRLYWYRQTLGQGPEFLTYFQNEAQLEKSRLLSDRFSAERPKGSFSTLEIQRTEQGDSAMYLCATSGGMETEAFFGQGTRLTVV.

This clone was recorded once. The CDR3 region is CASSLSTVSYEQYF. The CDR3 bases are TGCGCCAGCAGCCTATCGACAGTTTCCTACGAGCAGTACTTC. The chain employs TRBV4-1 and TRBJ2-7; a possible D gene is TRBD1 (5 bases). There are 14 residues in the CDR3. Germline-derived CDR1 and CDR2 are MGHRA and YSYEKL. V lost 4 bases and J lost 1, with 11 bases in between.

This clone was counted between two and nine times. CDR3 region: CASRNRGKAFF. DNA of the CDR3: TGTGCCAGCAGGAACAGGGGTAAAGCTTTCTTT. The J gene is TRBJ1-1, the V gene TRBV6-5; 7 bases agree with TRBD1. The germline V gene encodes CDR1 MNHEY and CDR2 SVGAGI. Losses at the gene ends were 6 bases for V and 9 bases for J; bases not matched to a gene: 4. The CDR3 loop spans 11 amino acids.

This clone was counted only a few times. The V gene is TRBV18, the J gene TRBJ2-2; 8 bases are a match to TRBD1. Germline V gene data show CDR1 as KGHSH and CDR2 as LQKENI. This CDR3 comprises 15 residues. With V trimmed by 3 bases and J by 5 bases, 5 bases remained unmatched. As DNA, the CDR3 is TGTGCCAGCTCACCCCAGCGACAGGGGACCGGGGAGCTGTTTTTT. Its protein is CASSPQRQGTGELFF.

This sequence joins TRBV4-1 and TRBJ2-2; 7 bases are a match to TRBD1. Germline V gene sequence: CDR1 MGHRA, CDR2 YSYEKL. The CDR3 totals 17 residues. J gave up 3 bases and V 0 bases, and 7 bases lay outside the gene matches. This CDR3 is CASSQEPGQDHTGELFF. The CDR3 DNA sequence: TGCGCCAGCAGCCAAGAACCAGGACAGGACCACACCGGGGAGCTGTTTTTT.

This clone has just one count. This chain connects TRBV27 to TRBJ1-2, with TRBD1 matching 9 bases. The CDR3 runs to 13 residues. V dropped 5 bases and J dropped 13; count of bases not matched to a gene: 11. Germline lookup yields CDR1 MNHEY and CDR2 SMNVEV (reference sequence). This CDR3 is CASSPGTGIHLTF. CDR3 DNA: TGTGCCAGCAGTCCCGGGACAGGGATTCATCTCACCTTC.

The chain joins TRBV6-5 to TRBJ2-3; TRBD2 might be the D (5 bases). The germline V gene has CDR1 MNHEY and CDR2 SVGAGI. This CDR3 contains 13 residues. V lost 6 bases and J lost 3, with 10 bases in between. Here the CDR3 reads CASRYRDTDTQYF. In DNA, the CDR3 is TGTGCCAGCAGGTACCGGGATACAGATACGCAGTATTTT.

The chain couples TRBV6-5 to TRBJ2-7; TRBD1 matches at 7 bases. CDR3 length: 15 residues. Germline values: CDR1 MNHEY, CDR2 SVGAGI. V trimming: 2 bases; J trimming: 3 bases; junction bases outside the gene matches: 7. The CDR3 DNA is TGTGCCAGCAGTTACGGTTCACAGGGGTTCTACGAGCAGTACTTC. Encoded protein: CASSYGSQGFYEQYF.

This sequence joins TRBV4-3 and TRBJ2-1; 7 nucleotides line up with TRBD1. From germline, CDR1 is LGHNA and CDR2 YSLEER. V shed 1 base, J shed 3 bases, and the junction held 3 bases outside the gene matches. The CDR3 is 15 amino acids. CDR3 coding DNA: TGCGCCAGCAGCCAAGTACAGGGGATCTACAATGAGCAGTTCTTC. Translated: CASSQVQGIYNEQFF.

V is TRBV30 and J is TRBJ2-7; the D gene is possibly TRBD2 (5 bases). This CDR3 is 12 amino acids long. Germline values: CDR1 GTSNPN, CDR2 SVGIG (reference sequence). V was clipped by 4 bases and J by 2 bases, with 9 bases between them. CDR3 protein: CAWTRGTYEQYF. In DNA form, the CDR3 reads TGTGCCTGGACTCGGGGTACCTACGAGCAGTACTTC. Together with reference TRBV30 and TRBJ2-7, the CDR3 gives the full variable domain: SQTIHQWPATLVQPVGSPLSLECTVEGTSNPNLYWYRQAAGRGLQLLFYSVGIGQISSEVPQNLSASRPQDRQFILSSKKLLLSDSGFYLCAWTRGTYEQYFGPGTRLTVT.

V usage is TRBV4-2 and J usage is TRBJ2-7, with D possibly being TRBD2 (5 bases). V shed 0 bases and J shed 1 base, with 7 bases lying between them. The CDR3 extends over 14 amino acids. The germline V gene encodes CDR1 LGHNA and CDR2 YNFKEQ. CDR3 coding DNA: TGTGCCAGCAGCCAAGAGGACTGGTCCTACGAGCAGTACTTC. Translation gives CASSQEDWSYEQYF.

This clone was seen more than once but under ten times. The chain couples TRBV6-1 to TRBJ2-3, with TRBD2 identical over 8 bases. V shed 7 bases and J 1 base; nucleotides not matched to a gene: 7. The germline CDR1 and CDR2 sequences are MNHNS and SASEGT. The CDR3 is 15 residues long. Here the CDR3 reads CASMLQAGGTDTQYF. CDR3 DNA sequence: TGTGCCAGCATGCTCCAAGCGGGGGGCACAGATACGCAGTATTTT.

This clone was picked up one time. The V call is TRBV11-2, the J call TRBJ1-1; 9 bases line up with TRBD1. The CDR3 loop spans 16 amino acids. V gave up 4 bases and J gave up 5 bases; unmatched junction bases: 11. Germline-derived CDR1 and CDR2 are SGHAT and FQNNGV. The CDR3, as DNA: TGTGCCAGCAGCTCCCGACAGGGGGACCCGAGGACTGAAGCTTTCTTT. Translation gives CASSSRQGDPRTEAFF.

The CDR3 coding sequence is TGCGCCAGCAGCTTGGACGACAGGGGGCGTTATAGCTCCTACAATGAGCAGTTCTTC. Its protein is CASSLDDRGRYSSYNEQFF. This chain links TRBV5-1 with TRBJ2-1; 10 bases agree with TRBD1. The germline CDR1 and CDR2 sequences are SGHRS and YFSETQ. The CDR3 is 19 residues long. J lost 0 bases, V lost 0 bases, and 9 bases had no gene match. Supplemented by reference TRBV5-1 and TRBJ2-1, the full variable domain reads KAGVTQTPRYLIKTRGQQVTLSCSPISGHRSVSWYQQTPGQGLQFLFEYFSETQRNKGNFPGRFSGRQFSNSRSEMNVSTLELGDSALYLCASSLDDRGRYSSYNEQFFGPGTRLTVL.

The chain recombines TRBV6-1 with TRBJ2-1; D call uncertain. The CDR3 is 12 amino acids. With 6 bases removed from V and 6 bases from J, the gap between germline ends came to 9 bases. CDR1 MNHNS and CDR2 SASEGT come from the germline V gene. CDR3 sequence: CASRIPGNEQFF. The CDR3 nucleotides are TGTGCCAGCAGGATACCGGGCAATGAGCAGTTCTTC.

V gene TRBV6-5 combines with J gene TRBJ1-2; 9 bases map to TRBD1. CDR1 MNHEY and CDR2 SVGAGI come from the germline V gene. This CDR3 spans 14 amino acids. V was pared by 2 bases and J by 7 bases, with 5 bases of the junction left unmatched. The CDR3 region is CASSYLDRGRGYTF. The CDR3 nucleotides read TGTGCCAGCAGTTACCTGGACAGGGGCCGTGGCTACACCTTC.

The V and J genes are TRBV7-8 and TRBJ2-7; 7 positions match TRBD2. From germline, CDR1 is SGHVS and CDR2 FQNEAQ. V was pared by 1 base and J by 0 bases, with 6 bases of the junction left unmatched. The CDR3 consists of 16 residues. The CDR3 is CASSLGGSPNSYEQYF. CDR3 coding DNA: TGTGCCAGCAGCTTAGGCGGGAGTCCCAACTCCTACGAGCAGTACTTC.